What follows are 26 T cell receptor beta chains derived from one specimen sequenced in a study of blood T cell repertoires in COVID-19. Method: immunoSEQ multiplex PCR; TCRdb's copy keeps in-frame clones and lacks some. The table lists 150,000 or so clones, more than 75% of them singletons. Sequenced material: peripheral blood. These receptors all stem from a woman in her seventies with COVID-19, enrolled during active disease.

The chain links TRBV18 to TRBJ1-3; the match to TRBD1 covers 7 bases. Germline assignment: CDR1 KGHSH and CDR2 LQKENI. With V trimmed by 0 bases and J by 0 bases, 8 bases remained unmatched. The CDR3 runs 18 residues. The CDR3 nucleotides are TGTGCCAGCTCACCACCGTTTCAGGGGGTCGGCTCTGGAAACACCATATATTTT. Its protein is CASSPPFQGVGSGNTIYF.

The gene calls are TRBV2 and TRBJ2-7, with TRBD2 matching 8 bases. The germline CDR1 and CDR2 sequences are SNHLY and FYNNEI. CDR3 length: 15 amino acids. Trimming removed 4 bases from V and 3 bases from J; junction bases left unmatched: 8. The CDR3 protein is CASSVGGGNNYEQYF. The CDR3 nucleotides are TGTGCCAGCAGTGTTGGCGGGGGGAACAACTACGAGCAGTACTTC.

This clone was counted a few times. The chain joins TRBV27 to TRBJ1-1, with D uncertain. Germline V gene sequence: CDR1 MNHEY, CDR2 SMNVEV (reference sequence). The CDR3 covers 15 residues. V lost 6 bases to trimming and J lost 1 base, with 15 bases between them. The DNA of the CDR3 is TGTGCCAGCAGCTTTAGCCCCCGGGAGAACACTGAAGCTTTCTTT. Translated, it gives CASSFSPRENTEAFF.

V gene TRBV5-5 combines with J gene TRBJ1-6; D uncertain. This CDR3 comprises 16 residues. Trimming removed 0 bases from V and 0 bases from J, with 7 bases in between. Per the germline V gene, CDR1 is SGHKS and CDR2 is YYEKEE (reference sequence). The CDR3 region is CASSLGTSSYNSPLHF. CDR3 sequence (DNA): TGTGCCAGCAGCTTGGGCACGAGCTCCTATAATTCACCCCTCCACTTT.

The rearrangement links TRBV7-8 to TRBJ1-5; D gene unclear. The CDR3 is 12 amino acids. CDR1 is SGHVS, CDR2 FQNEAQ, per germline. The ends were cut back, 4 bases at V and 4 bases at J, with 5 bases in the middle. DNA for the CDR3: TGTGCCAGCAGCTCCCGGAATCAGCCCCAGCATTTT. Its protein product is CASSSRNQPQHF.

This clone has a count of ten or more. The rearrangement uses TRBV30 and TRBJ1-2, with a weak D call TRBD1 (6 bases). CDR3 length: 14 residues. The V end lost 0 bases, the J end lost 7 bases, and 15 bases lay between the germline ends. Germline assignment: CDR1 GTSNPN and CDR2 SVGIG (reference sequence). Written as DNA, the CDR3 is TGTGCCTGGAGTGTACGGGGCAGGGGTAGTGGCTACACCTTC. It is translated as CAWSVRGRGSGYTF.

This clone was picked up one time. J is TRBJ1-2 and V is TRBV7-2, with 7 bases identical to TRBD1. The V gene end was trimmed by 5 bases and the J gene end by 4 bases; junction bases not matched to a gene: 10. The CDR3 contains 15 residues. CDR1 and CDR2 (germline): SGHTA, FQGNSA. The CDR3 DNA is TGTGCCAGCAGCCCCCTCCCCGGGACAGCCTATGGCTACACCTTC. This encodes CASSPLPGTAYGYTF.

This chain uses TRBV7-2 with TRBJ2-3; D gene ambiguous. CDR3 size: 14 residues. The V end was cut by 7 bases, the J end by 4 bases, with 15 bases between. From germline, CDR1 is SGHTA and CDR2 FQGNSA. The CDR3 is CASMRLPVADTQYF. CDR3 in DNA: TGTGCCAGCATGAGGCTGCCTGTAGCAGATACGCAGTATTTT.

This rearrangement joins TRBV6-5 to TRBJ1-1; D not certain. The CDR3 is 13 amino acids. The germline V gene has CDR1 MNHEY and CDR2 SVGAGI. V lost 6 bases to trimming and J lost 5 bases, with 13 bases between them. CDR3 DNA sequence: TGTGCCAGCAGACGCGACGGGAGGACTGAAGCTTTCTTT. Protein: CASRRDGRTEAFF.

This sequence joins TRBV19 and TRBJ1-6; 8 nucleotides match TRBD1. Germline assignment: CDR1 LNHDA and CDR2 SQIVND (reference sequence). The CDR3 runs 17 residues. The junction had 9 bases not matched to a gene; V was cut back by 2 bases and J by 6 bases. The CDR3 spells CASSIPRQGRGNSPLHF. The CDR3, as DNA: TGTGCCAGTAGTATACCTCGACAGGGGCGCGGTAATTCACCCCTCCACTTT.

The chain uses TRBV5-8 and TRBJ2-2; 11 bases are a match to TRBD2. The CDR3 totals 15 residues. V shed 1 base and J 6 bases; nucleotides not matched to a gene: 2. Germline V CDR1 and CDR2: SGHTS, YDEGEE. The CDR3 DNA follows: TGTGCCAGCAGCTTGTCACTAGCGGGGGCCGGGGAGCTGTTTTTT. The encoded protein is CASSLSLAGAGELFF.

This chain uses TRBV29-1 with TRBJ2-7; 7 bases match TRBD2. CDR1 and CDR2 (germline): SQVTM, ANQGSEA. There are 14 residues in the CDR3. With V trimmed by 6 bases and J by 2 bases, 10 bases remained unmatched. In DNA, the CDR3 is TGCAGCGTAGAAAGCGGGGTGGTCCCCTACGAGCAGTACTTC. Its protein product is CSVESGVVPYEQYF.

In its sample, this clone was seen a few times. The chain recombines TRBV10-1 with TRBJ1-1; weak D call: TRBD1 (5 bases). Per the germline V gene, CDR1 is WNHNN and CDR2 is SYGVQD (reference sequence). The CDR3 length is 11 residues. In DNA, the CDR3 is TGCTCCCCCGGGGGGGACACTGAAGCTTTCTTT. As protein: CSPGGDTEAFF.

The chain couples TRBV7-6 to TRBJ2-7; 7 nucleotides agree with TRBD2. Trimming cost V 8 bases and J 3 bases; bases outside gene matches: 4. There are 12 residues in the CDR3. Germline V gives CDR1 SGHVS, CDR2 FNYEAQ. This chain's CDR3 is CASGEGNYEQYF. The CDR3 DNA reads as TGTGCCAGCGGGGAGGGCAACTACGAGCAGTACTTC.

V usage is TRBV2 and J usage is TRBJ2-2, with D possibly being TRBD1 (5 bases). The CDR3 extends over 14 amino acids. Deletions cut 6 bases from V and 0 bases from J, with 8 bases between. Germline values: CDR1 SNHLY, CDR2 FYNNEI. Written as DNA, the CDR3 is TGTGCCAGCAGATGGACAACGAACACCGGGGAGCTGTTTTTT. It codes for CASRWTTNTGELFF. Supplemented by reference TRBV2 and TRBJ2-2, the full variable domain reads EPEVTQTPSHQVTQMGQEVILRCVPISNHLYFYWYRQILGQKVEFLVSFYNNEISEKSEIFDDQFSVERPDGSNFTLKIRSTKLEDSAMYFCASRWTTNTGELFFGEGSRLTVL.

CDR3 amino acids: CAISQGANNQPQHF. CDR3 in DNA: TGTGCCATCAGCCAGGGGGCGAACAATCAGCCCCAGCATTTT. This chain joins TRBV10-3 and TRBJ1-5; 8 positions match TRBD1. With V trimmed by 6 bases and J by 3 bases, 4 bases remained unmatched. Germline V lookup: CDR1 ENHRY, CDR2 SYGVKD. The CDR3 contains 14 residues.

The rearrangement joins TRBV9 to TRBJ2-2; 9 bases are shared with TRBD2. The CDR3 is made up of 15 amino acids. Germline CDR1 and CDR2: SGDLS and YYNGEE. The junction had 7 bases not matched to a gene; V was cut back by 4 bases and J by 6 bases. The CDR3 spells CASSFSGTSPGELFF. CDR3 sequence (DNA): TGTGCCAGCAGCTTTTCCGGGACTAGCCCCGGGGAGCTGTTTTTT.

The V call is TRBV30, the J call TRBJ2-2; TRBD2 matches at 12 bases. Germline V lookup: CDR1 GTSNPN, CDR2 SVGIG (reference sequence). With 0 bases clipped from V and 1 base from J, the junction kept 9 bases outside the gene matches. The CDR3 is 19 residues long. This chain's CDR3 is CAWSVLAAGLAGNTGELFF. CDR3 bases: TGTGCCTGGAGTGTACTGGCTGCGGGACTAGCGGGGAACACCGGGGAGCTGTTTTTT.

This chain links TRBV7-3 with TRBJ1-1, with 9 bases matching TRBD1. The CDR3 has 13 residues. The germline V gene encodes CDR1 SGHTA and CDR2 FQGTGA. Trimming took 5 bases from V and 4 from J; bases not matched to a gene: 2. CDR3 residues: CASSRTGVTEAFF. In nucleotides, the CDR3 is TGTGCCAGCAGCCGGACAGGGGTCACTGAAGCTTTCTTT.

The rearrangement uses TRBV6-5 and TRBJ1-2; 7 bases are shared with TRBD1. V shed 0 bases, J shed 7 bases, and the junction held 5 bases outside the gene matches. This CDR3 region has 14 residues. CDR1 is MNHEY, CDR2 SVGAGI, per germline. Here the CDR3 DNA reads TGTGCCAGCAGTTACTCCGGACAGGATCGTGGCTACACCTTC. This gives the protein CASSYSGQDRGYTF.

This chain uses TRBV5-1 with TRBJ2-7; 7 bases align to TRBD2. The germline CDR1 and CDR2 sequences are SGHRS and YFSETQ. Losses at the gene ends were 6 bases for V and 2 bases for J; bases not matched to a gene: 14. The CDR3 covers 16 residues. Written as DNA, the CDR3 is TGCGCCAGCAAGGAAGCCAGCCAAGCGGGGACCTACGAGCAGTACTTC. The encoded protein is CASKEASQAGTYEQYF.

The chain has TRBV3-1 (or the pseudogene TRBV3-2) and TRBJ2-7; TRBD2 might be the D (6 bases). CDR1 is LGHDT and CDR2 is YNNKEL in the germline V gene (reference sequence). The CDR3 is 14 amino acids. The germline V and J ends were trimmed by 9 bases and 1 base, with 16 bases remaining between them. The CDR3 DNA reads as TGTGCCAGTTCACAGGACGGGACTTCCTACGAGCAGTACTTC. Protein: CASSQDGTSYEQYF.

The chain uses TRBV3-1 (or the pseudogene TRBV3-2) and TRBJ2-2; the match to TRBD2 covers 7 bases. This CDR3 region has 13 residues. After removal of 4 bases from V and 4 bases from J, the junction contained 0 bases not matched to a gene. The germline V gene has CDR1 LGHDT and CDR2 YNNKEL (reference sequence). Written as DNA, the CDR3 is TGTGCCAGCAGCCGGACTAGCACCGGGGAGCTGTTTTTT. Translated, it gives CASSRTSTGELFF.

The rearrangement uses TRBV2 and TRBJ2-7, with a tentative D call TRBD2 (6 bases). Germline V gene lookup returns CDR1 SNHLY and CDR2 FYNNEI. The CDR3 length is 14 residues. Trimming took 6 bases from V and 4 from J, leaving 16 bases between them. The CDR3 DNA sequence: TGTGCCAGCAGACCCTCGGGGGTTCGGTACGAGCAGTACTTC. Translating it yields CASRPSGVRYEQYF.

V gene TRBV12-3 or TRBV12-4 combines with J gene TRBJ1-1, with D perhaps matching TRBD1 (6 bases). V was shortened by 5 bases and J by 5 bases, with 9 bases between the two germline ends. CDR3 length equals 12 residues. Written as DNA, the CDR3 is TGTGCCAGCAGTGTACAGGGTACTGAAGCTTTCTTT. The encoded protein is CASSVQGTEAFF.

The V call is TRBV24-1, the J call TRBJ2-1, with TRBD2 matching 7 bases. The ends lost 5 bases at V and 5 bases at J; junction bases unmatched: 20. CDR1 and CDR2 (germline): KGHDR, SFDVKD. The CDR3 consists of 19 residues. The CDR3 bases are TGTGCCACCAGTGGGGATCCGGGGGGTTTGGTGGGGCCGCACAATGAGCAGTTCTTC. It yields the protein CATSGDPGGLVGPHNEQFF.